Each of the 18 T cell receptor beta chains below was sequenced from the same sample in a study of blood T cells in healthy people across ages. The use of a sample-barcoded 5' primer and a J-beta primer mix characterized a second PCR of roughly 6 to 11 cycles. Via MiXCR, TCRdb re-called the 5' RACE reads, giving one row per CDR3 protein. In the table there are about 780,000 distinct CDR3 sequences, around 24% of which are singletons. The sample also formed part of further work on T cells of mothers and their children.

The sample consisted of blood. The receptor set was obtained from a boy younger than 18 in good health.

In its sample, this clonotype was seen a few times. The V gene is TRBV5-6, the J gene TRBJ2-3; 7 positions match TRBD1. Trimming took 4 bases from V and 8 from J; bases not matched to a gene: 4. The CDR3 sequence is 12 residues long. The germline V gene encodes CDR1 SGHDT and CDR2 YYEEEE. CDR3 amino acids: CASSRTGLTQYF. CDR3 bases: TGTGCCAGCAGCAGGACAGGACTTACGCAGTATTTT.

The sample holds a few counts of this clonotype. The chain has TRBV15 and TRBJ1-4; tentatively, D is TRBD1 (6 bases). The germline gives CDR1 LNHNV, CDR2 YYDKDF (reference sequence). The CDR3 is 15 residues long. V was trimmed by 6 bases and J by 5 bases, leaving 16 bases between them. CDR3 in DNA: TGTGCCACCAGTCGAAGGACAGCACACAATGAAAAACTGTTTTTT. Translated: CATSRRTAHNEKLFF.

This clonotype was observed a few times. This rearrangement joins TRBV15 to TRBJ1-6; D is uncertain. V gave up 3 bases and J gave up 7 bases, with 13 bases separating them. Germline lookup yields CDR1 LNHNV and CDR2 YYDKDF (reference sequence). This CDR3 is built from 15 residues. The DNA of the CDR3 is TGTGCCACCAGCAGTTCCGTGGCGAGGAATTCACCCCTCCACTTT. Translating it yields CATSSSVARNSPLHF.

This clonotype was counted between two and nine times. The chain carries TRBV12-3 or TRBV12-4 and TRBJ1-1, with a weak D call TRBD1 (5 bases). V gave up 5 bases and J gave up 5 bases, with 18 bases separating them. The CDR3 contains 15 residues. The CDR3 nucleotides are TGTGCCAGCAGTCCAACCGGGACCCCCTGGACTGAAGCTTTCTTT. This translates into CASSPTGTPWTEAFF.

J is TRBJ1-1 and V is TRBV5-1; D ambiguous. The CDR3 consists of 15 residues. The V end was cut by 0 bases, the J end by 1 base, with 10 bases between. Germline CDR1 SGHRS, CDR2 YFSETQ. The CDR3 DNA sequence: TGCGCCAGCAGCTTGGATGCCCCGAGGAACACTGAAGCTTTCTTT. It codes for CASSLDAPRNTEAFF.

This clonotype was found a few times. This rearrangement joins TRBV18 to TRBJ2-5, with TRBD1 identical over 8 bases. Losses at the gene ends were 8 bases for V and 3 bases for J; bases not matched to a gene: 8. The CDR3 covers 14 residues. CDR1 is KGHSH and CDR2 is LQKENI in the germline V gene. The CDR3 region has the DNA TGTGCCAGCCCGCTTTCACAGGGGGAAGAGACCCAGTACTTC. Protein: CASPLSQGEETQYF.

This clonotype has a handful of counts. The chain combines TRBV20-1 with TRBJ2-7, with D maybe TRBD2 (5 bases). CDR1 and CDR2 from the germline V gene are DFQATT and SNEGSKA (reference sequence). This CDR3 is 12 amino acids long. Trimming shortened V by 0 bases and J by 6 bases, and 9 bases separated the two germline ends. Here the CDR3 DNA reads TGCAGTGCTAGAGATGAAGGACTCGAGCAGTACTTC. It yields the protein CSARDEGLEQYF.

This chain joins TRBV5-1 and TRBJ2-7, with 7 nucleotides matching TRBD1. Per germline, CDR1 SGHRS and CDR2 YFSETQ. V lost 5 bases, J lost 7 bases, and 12 bases stayed unmatched. This CDR3 has 14 residues. The CDR3 protein is CASSFRQGRWEQYF. The CDR3 region has the DNA TGCGCCAGCAGTTTCCGACAGGGTAGATGGGAGCAGTACTTC.

In the case of this clonotype: One end of the junction fails to match germline, which may point to a read error. The rearrangement uses TRBV7-9 and TRBJ2-7; the D gene could be TRBD1 or TRBD2 (5 bases each). CDR3 length equals 14 residues. CDR1 and CDR2 (germline): SEHNR, FQNEAQ (reference sequence). The CDR3 DNA reads as TGTACCAGCAGGACCGGGACGGCGTCCTACGAGCAGTACTTC. It specifies CTSRTGTASYEQYF.

This clonotype showed up just a few times. V usage is TRBV25-1 and J usage is TRBJ1-1, with D maybe TRBD1 (5 bases). CDR3 length equals 13 residues. Trimming shortened V by 10 bases and J by 3 bases, and 15 bases separated the two germline ends. Germline assignment: CDR1 MGHDK and CDR2 SYGVNS. The CDR3: CATGGKGDTEAFF. The CDR3 nucleotides are TGTGCCACCGGGGGGAAGGGAGACACTGAAGCTTTCTTT.

This clonotype was observed a few times. V usage is TRBV9 and J usage is TRBJ2-5, with D uncertain. The end of the DNA fits TRBJ2-7 better, so the J call may be wrong. The CDR3 consists of 15 residues. Germline V CDR1 and CDR2: SGDLS, YYNGEE. CDR3: CASSVESASSYEQYF. The CDR3 DNA is TGTGCCAGCAGCGTAGAGTCGGCTAGCTCCTACGAGCAGTACTTC.

The J gene is TRBJ2-3, the V gene TRBV28, with 10 bases aligning to TRBD2. The CDR3 runs 19 residues. With 0 bases clipped from V and 0 bases from J, the junction kept 9 bases outside the gene matches. Germline assignment: CDR1 MDHEN and CDR2 SYDVKM. CDR3 residues: CASSLWLAAGGQSTDTQYF. The CDR3 bases are TGTGCCAGCAGTTTATGGCTAGCAGCGGGGGGGCAGAGCACAGATACGCAGTATTTT.

The chain combines TRBV24-1 with TRBJ2-5; tentative D call: TRBD2 (6 bases). The CDR3 totals 13 residues. The V end was cut by 5 bases, the J end by 5 bases, with 11 bases between. Germline V gene data show CDR1 as KGHDR and CDR2 as SFDVKD. CDR3 region: CATSGGVRETQYF. CDR3 DNA: TGTGCCACCAGTGGGGGGGTCCGGGAGACCCAGTACTTC.

The table lists this clonotype with a few counts. The chain carries TRBV11-3 and TRBJ2-1; no firm D call. The J call may be incorrect, as the DNA end agrees better with TRBJ2-7. This CDR3 is built from 13 residues. Per germline, CDR1 SGHNT and CDR2 YENEEA. The CDR3 DNA sequence: TGTGCCAGCAGCTTAGGTGAAGAATACGAGCAGTACTTC. Residues: CASSLGEEYEQYF.

This rearrangement joins TRBV6-4 to TRBJ2-6, with a weak D call TRBD1 (5 bases). The CDR3 extends over 13 amino acids. The V end was cut by 6 bases, the J end by 2 bases, with 5 bases between. The germline V gene encodes CDR1 MRHNA and CDR2 SNTAGT. The CDR3 sequence: CASRGPGANVLTF. CDR3 nucleotides: TGTGCCAGCAGGGGGCCTGGGGCCAACGTCCTGACTTTC.

The table lists this clonotype with a few counts. The V gene is TRBV6-5, the J gene TRBJ1-1; perhaps TRBD1 as D (6 bases). Germline V gene sequence: CDR1 MNHEY, CDR2 SVGAGI. Trimming took 0 bases from V and 1 from J, leaving 15 bases between them. The CDR3 runs 17 residues. The CDR3 nucleotides read TGTGCCAGCAGTTACTCATGGGGGGCGCTGGGGAACACTGAAGCTTTCTTT. Encoded protein: CASSYSWGALGNTEAFF.

The rearrangement links TRBV13 to TRBJ2-7; either TRBD1 or TRBD2 may supply D (5 bases each). The CDR3 has 13 residues. Germline V gene data show CDR1 as PRHDT and CDR2 as FYEKMQ (reference sequence). Trimming left V 5 bases short and J 7 bases short, with 15 bases between. The CDR3 bases are TGTGCCAGCAGCGACGGGACCCCCGGGGAGCAGTACTTC. It specifies CASSDGTPGEQYF.

The chain carries TRBV2 and TRBJ2-4, with D unresolved. V was pared by 5 bases and J by 0 bases, with 8 bases between. The CDR3 is made up of 14 amino acids. Germline loops: CDR1 SNHLY, CDR2 FYNNEI. CDR3 sequence: CASSQDIAKNIQYF. The CDR3 region has the DNA TGTGCCAGCAGTCAGGATATAGCCAAAAACATTCAGTACTTC. The complete variable domain, with remaining parts taken from reference TRBV2 and TRBJ2-4, reads EPEVTQTPSHQVTQMGQEVILRCVPISNHLYFYWYRQILGQKVEFLVSFYNNEISEKSEIFDDQFSVERPDGSNFTLKIRSTKLEDSAMYFCASSQDIAKNIQYFGAGTRLSVL.